Sequencing of this T cell receptor beta chain was carried out in a study of cytomegalovirus exposure and HLA in healthy donors. With respect to this clone: Its specificity is not known.

The PCR made use of 60 Vbeta and 13 Jbeta primers. Clones were read by immunoSEQ multiplex PCR, and TCRdb kept only the in-frame ones, dropping some. The sample lists about 180,000 clones, approximately 80% occurring once. This CDR3 comprises 15 residues. CDR1 is GTSNPN, CDR2 SVGIG, per germline (reference sequence). V was clipped by 0 bases and J by 1 base, with 10 bases between them. Overall study findings and caveats: DRB1 had the most TCR associations and HLA-C the fewest, a later analysis found, with rates varying by HLA locus. Previously analyzed data showed that most TCR beta V segments were productive at a frequency of about 87% or about 30%. In a later analysis, compared with equally common non-associated chains, HLA-associated beta chains were more expanded.

The receptor's source is a man aged 55-75 years in good health and CMV-seronegative. The specimen sequenced was PBMCs. The chain carries TRBV30 and TRBJ1-5; no definite D call. In DNA form, the CDR3 reads TGTGCCTGGAGTGTACAAGGGAGCAGCAATCAGCCCCAGCATTTT. Translating it yields CAWSVQGSSNQPQHF.